This T cell receptor (beta chain) derives from a study of cytomegalovirus exposure and HLA in healthy donors. Germline V gives CDR1 LNHDA, CDR2 SQIVND (reference sequence). Unmatched junction bases numbered 10, after V lost 6 bases and J lost 6 bases. This CDR3 has 14 residues. This clone is a singleton in its sample. 60 Vbeta and 13 Jbeta primers were used in PCR. TCRdb's table, derived via immunoSEQ multiplex PCR, lists solely in-frame clones and lacks some. The sample contains roughly 140,000 clones, 78% of which appear only once. V usage is TRBV19 and J usage is TRBJ2-5; 7 bases match TRBD2. Sequenced: PBMCs. The sequence derives from a male donor in good health and CMV-seronegative. The CDR3 spells CASSRGVVYQTQYF. CDR3 in DNA: TGTGCCAGTAGCCGGGGGGTGGTTTATCAGACCCAGTACTTC.